A single sample is the source of the 8 T cell receptor beta chains below, sequenced in a study of cytomegalovirus exposure and HLA in healthy donors. This PCR relied on a set of 60 Vbeta primers and 13 Jbeta primers. The table came from immunoSEQ multiplex PCR; TCRdb's copy has only in-frame clones and leaves some out. The data hold over 150,000 clones, with roughly four fifths observed a single time. Sequencing was done on a sample of PBMCs. The receptors were gathered from a woman aged 45-59 years in good health and CMV-seronegative.

This clone appeared a single time. This chain links TRBV7-2 with TRBJ2-3; 11 bases are a match to TRBD2. The CDR3 is made up of 15 amino acids. V trimming: 6 bases; J trimming: 3 bases; junction bases outside the gene matches: 5. Germline V lookup: CDR1 SGHTA, CDR2 FQGNSA. The CDR3 DNA reads as TGTGCCAGCAGACTTAGCGGGGGGGCGACAGATACGCAGTATTTT. Its protein product is CASRLSGGATDTQYF.

The chain links TRBV18 to TRBJ2-3; perhaps TRBD2 as D (5 bases). V was cut by 2 bases and J by 3 bases, with 18 bases left in between. The CDR3 sequence is 17 residues long. Germline assignment: CDR1 KGHSH and CDR2 LQKENI. CDR3 amino acids: CASSPTGPTSGTDTQYF. DNA for the CDR3: TGTGCCAGCTCACCAACCGGGCCGACAAGCGGAACAGATACGCAGTATTTT.

This sequence joins TRBV6-6 and TRBJ1-4; D remains unclear. This CDR3 has 13 residues. CDR1 MNHNY and CDR2 SVGAGI come from the germline V gene (reference sequence). V lost 6 bases to trimming and J lost 7 bases, with 12 bases between them. CDR3: CASRRMPAEKLFF. In DNA, the CDR3 is TGTGCCAGCAGGAGGATGCCTGCTGAAAAACTGTTTTTT.

This clone was counted once. The V call is TRBV5-6, the J call TRBJ1-1; D unclear. Germline loops: CDR1 SGHDT, CDR2 YYEEEE. The CDR3 consists of 12 residues. V was pared by 0 bases and J by 5 bases, with 5 bases between. The CDR3 loop is CASSLAVTEAFF. The CDR3 coding sequence is TGTGCCAGCAGCTTGGCCGTGACTGAAGCTTTCTTT.

The rearrangement uses TRBV28 and TRBJ2-7, with TRBD2 matching over 12 bases. The germline CDR1 and CDR2 sequences are MDHEN and SYDVKM. Germline trimming cut 6 bases from V and 3 bases from J; bases unmatched to any gene: 6. The length of the CDR3 is 15 residues. CDR3 nucleotide sequence: TGTGCCAGCAGACCGACTAGCGGGAGTGTCTACGAGCAGTACTTC. This codes for CASRPTSGSVYEQYF.

The J gene is TRBJ2-2, the V gene TRBV13, with 10 bases identical to TRBD2. Germline V lookup: CDR1 PRHDT, CDR2 FYEKMQ (reference sequence). Trimming took 1 base from V and 3 from J; bases not matched to a gene: 8. This CDR3 is 18 amino acids long. The CDR3 spells CASSLVGRLAGDTGELFF. In nucleotides, the CDR3 is TGTGCCAGCAGCTTAGTGGGCCGGCTAGCGGGAGACACCGGGGAGCTGTTTTTT.

J is TRBJ1-1 and V is TRBV11-3; 7 nucleotides match TRBD1. V shed 5 bases, J shed 7 bases, and the junction held 7 bases outside the gene matches. The CDR3 extends over 13 amino acids. Looked up from germline, CDR1 is SGHNT and CDR2 is YENEEA. The CDR3 DNA follows: TGTGCCAGCAGCCGAACCCGACAGGGTGAAGCTTTCTTT. Translating it yields CASSRTRQGEAFF.

This sequence joins TRBV7-9 and TRBJ1-2; maybe TRBD1 (5 bases). The CDR3 covers 13 residues. Germline assignment: CDR1 SEHNR and CDR2 FQNEAQ (reference sequence). Trimming took off 2 bases at V and 4 bases at J, with 8 bases between the two ends. DNA for the CDR3: TGTGCCAGCAGCTTACAGGGTAGCTATGGCTACACCTTC. Translated: CASSLQGSYGYTF.